This T cell receptor (beta chain) was retrieved from a study of blood T cell repertoires in COVID-19. Study at large: Acute and convalescent COVID-19 samples came from the United States, Italy and Spain. Sample material is recorded as cDNA or gDNA derived from T cells, B-cell-depleted T cells, or PBMCs.

As handled by the study authors: Nucleated cell number was recorded as an estimate derived from reference gene primer amplification. Assay: immunoSEQ multiplex PCR; the TCRdb copy retains only in-frame clones and omits some. D and trimming were read from the DNA, whereas the V and J calls and clone size are those reported in that table. The table records over 150,000 clones, roughly 80% of them present only once. Seattle patients were enrolled during active infection and followed longitudinally. The CDR3 spans 17 residues. The germline CDR1 and CDR2 sequences are SGHVS and FNYEAQ. The V gene end was trimmed by 5 bases and the J gene end by 4 bases; junction bases not matched to a gene: 9.

The sequence was obtained from an elderly woman with COVID-19, enrolled during active disease. The sample comprised peripheral blood. The gene calls are TRBV7-6 and TRBJ2-1, with TRBD2 identical over 12 bases. The CDR3 here is CASSQRLAGALYNEQFF. CDR3 in DNA: TGTGCCAGCAGCCAACGACTAGCGGGAGCCCTATACAATGAGCAGTTCTTC. Full variable domain (missing parts from reference TRBV7-6 and TRBJ2-1): GAGVSQSPRYKVTKRGQDVALRCDPISGHVSLYWYRQALGQGPEFLTYFNYEAQQDKSGLPNDRFSAERPEGSISTLTIQRTEQRDSAMYRCASSQRLAGALYNEQFFGPGTRLTVL.